Below are 25 T cell receptor beta chains sequenced from a single sample in a study of T cell repertoires in aging, cancer and after chemotherapy. Amplification of TCR beta used genomic DNA extracted from peripheral blood. A mixed TRB-A/B primer pool amplified rearranged TRB by multiplex touch-down PCR. MiXCR, run by TCRdb on the multiplex PCR reads, gives a single entry per CDR3 protein. The sample lists roughly 3,200 distinct CDR3 sequences; roughly 45% were seen once. Sample: blood. Receptor source: a human donor with a solid tumor.

V and J are TRBV6-5 and TRBJ1-3, with TRBD1 as a possible D gene (6 bases). The CDR3 totals 14 residues. CDR1 MNHEY and CDR2 SVGAGI come from the germline V gene. V was pared by 5 bases and J by 0 bases, with 8 bases between. The CDR3 reads CASSGQSSGNTIYF. For the CDR3, the DNA is TGTGCCAGCAGTGGACAGAGCTCTGGAAACACCATATATTTT.

This clonotype has only a few counts. The chain combines TRBV7-2 with TRBJ2-7; no definite D call. The CDR3 consists of 14 residues. Trimming pared 7 bases from V and 0 bases from J, leaving 13 bases between. Germline loops: CDR1 SGHTA, CDR2 FQGNSA. CDR3 sequence: CASTGGLSSYEQYF. Here the CDR3 DNA reads TGTGCCAGCACCGGTGGGTTAAGCTCCTACGAGCAGTACTTC.

V usage is TRBV6-6 and J usage is TRBJ2-7; no definite D call. Trimming took off 1 base at V and 2 bases at J, with 6 bases between the two ends. Germline CDR1 and CDR2: MNHNY and SVGAGI (reference sequence). The CDR3 length is 13 residues. The CDR3 is CASSYLGTYEQYF. The CDR3 DNA is TGTGCCAGCAGTTACTTAGGAACCTACGAGCAGTACTTC.

This clonotype was found a few times. The gene calls are TRBV6-6 and TRBJ2-3; the D gene is possibly TRBD1 (6 bases). The CDR3 has 15 residues. V was shortened by 6 bases and J by 1 base, with 14 bases between the two germline ends. Germline V CDR1 and CDR2: MNHNY, SVGAGI (reference sequence). The CDR3 here is CASSPRRGGTDTQYF. The CDR3 nucleotides read TGTGCCAGCAGCCCCCGCAGGGGCGGCACAGATACGCAGTATTTT.

The gene calls are TRBV12-3 or TRBV12-4 and TRBJ2-2, with 10 bases fitting TRBD1. The CDR3 length is 15 residues. V dropped 1 base and J dropped 6; count of bases not matched to a gene: 2. Here the CDR3 DNA reads TGTGCCAGCAGTTTAGGGACAGGGGGAGCCGGGGAGCTGTTTTTT. It translates to CASSLGTGGAGELFF.

The sample holds a few counts of this clonotype. The CDR3 loop is CSIMNTEAFF. For the CDR3, the DNA is TGCAGTATTATGAACACTGAAGCTTTCTTT. The chain recombines TRBV29-1 with TRBJ1-1; D gene unclear. CDR3 length: 10 residues. Germline CDR1 and CDR2: SQVTM and ANQGSEA.

This clonotype was found a few times. The V gene is TRBV5-4, the J gene TRBJ2-7; maybe TRBD1 (6 bases). CDR1 is SGHNT and CDR2 is YYREEE in the germline V gene (reference sequence). There are 14 residues in the CDR3. V shed 0 bases and J shed 5 bases, with 12 bases lying between them. In DNA, the CDR3 is TGTGCCAGCAGCTTGGAGCAGGGGTGGCACGAGCAGTACTTC. The encoded protein is CASSLEQGWHEQYF.

The gene calls are TRBV12-3 or TRBV12-4 and TRBJ1-1, with D unresolved. V lost 8 bases to trimming and J lost 2 bases, with 9 bases between them. The CDR3 is 12 residues long. CDR3 bases: TGTGCCAGCCGGAAGGGAAACACTGAAGCTTTCTTT. It codes for CASRKGNTEAFF.

CDR3 protein: CASSVLDTQYF. Here the CDR3 DNA reads TGTGCCAGCAGCGTATTAGATACGCAGTATTTT. V is TRBV7-2 and J is TRBJ2-3, with unresolved D. This CDR3 region has 11 residues. The germline gives CDR1 SGHTA, CDR2 FQGNSA. V shed 5 bases and J shed 5 bases, with 5 bases lying between them.

This clonotype turned up a few times. V and J are TRBV7-9 and TRBJ1-2; 10 bases are a match to TRBD1. Trimming at V came to 5 bases and at J to 14 bases, leaving 8 bases not matched to a gene. Germline V gives CDR1 SEHNR, CDR2 FQNEAQ (reference sequence). This CDR3 has 12 residues. CDR3 amino acids: CASSQGDRGPTF. The CDR3 bases are TGTGCCAGCAGCCAAGGGGACAGGGGCCCGACCTTC.

DNA of the CDR3: TGCAGTGCTAGAGATAGGGGCTACGAGCAGTACTTC. Protein product: CSARDRGYEQYF. J is TRBJ2-7 and V is TRBV20-1, with D perhaps matching TRBD1 (5 bases). V dropped 0 bases and J dropped 3 bases, with 6 bases sitting between them. Germline loops: CDR1 DFQATT, CDR2 SNEGSKA (reference sequence). The CDR3 extends over 12 amino acids.

The chain links TRBV20-1 to TRBJ2-3; 9 bases fit TRBD2. The V and J ends lost 4 bases and 6 bases, in that order; junction bases with no gene match: 8. The CDR3 has 14 residues. Germline CDR1 reads DFQATT; CDR2 reads SNEGSKA (reference sequence). This chain's CDR3 is CSAIPSGAADTQYF. The CDR3 nucleotides read TGCAGTGCTATCCCTAGCGGGGCCGCGGATACGCAGTATTTT.

This clonotype has only a few counts. The rearrangement links TRBV10-3 to TRBJ1-2, with D tentatively TRBD1 (5 bases). The CDR3 has 12 amino acids. Germline values: CDR1 ENHRY, CDR2 SYGVKD. V was clipped by 7 bases and J by 4 bases, with 10 bases between them. The CDR3 sequence is CAITQGPYGYTF. CDR3 in DNA: TGTGCCATCACTCAGGGACCCTATGGCTACACCTTC.

The J gene is TRBJ1-2, the V gene TRBV19, with no clear D. Trimming cost V 3 bases and J 0 bases, with 11 bases left between them. This CDR3 region has 15 residues. The germline V gene encodes CDR1 LNHDA and CDR2 SQIVND (reference sequence). CDR3 bases: TGTGCCAGTAGTATCGTTGCAGAAGCTAACTATGGCTACACCTTC. The encoded protein is CASSIVAEANYGYTF.

This clonotype was seen a few times. This chain uses TRBV12-3 or TRBV12-4 with TRBJ2-6; D might be TRBD1 (6 bases). This CDR3 has 13 amino acids. Trimming pared 2 bases from V and 19 bases from J, leaving 18 bases between. The DNA for the CDR3 is TGTGCCAGCAGTTTAAACAGGGTGAGCACTGAAACTTTC. Residues: CASSLNRVSTETF.

This clonotype was seen a handful of times. V is TRBV7-2 and J is TRBJ2-7; D may be TRBD1 (6 bases). CDR1 and CDR2 from the germline V gene are SGHTA and FQGNSA. V shed 3 bases and J shed 0 bases, with 12 bases lying between them. The CDR3 spans 15 residues. CDR3 amino acids: CASSLTGLSSYEQYF. The DNA of the CDR3 is TGTGCCAGCAGCTTGACAGGATTAAGCTCCTACGAGCAGTACTTC.

This clonotype was detected only a few times. The chain is built from TRBV11-3 and TRBJ2-5; 7 bases match TRBD1. Germline loops: CDR1 SGHNT, CDR2 YENEEA. This CDR3 is 14 amino acids long. The J segment lost 2 bases and the V segment lost 0 bases, leaving 0 bases of the junction unmatched. The CDR3: CASSLEQGQETQYF. CDR3 coding DNA: TGTGCCAGCAGCTTAGAACAGGGGCAAGAGACCCAGTACTTC.

DNA for the CDR3: TGTGCCTTTCGAGAGGGGGCAAGGACCGGGGAGCTGTTTTTT. It translates to CAFREGARTGELFF. V and J are TRBV15 and TRBJ2-2, with 7 bases that match TRBD1. J lost 5 bases, V lost 11 bases, and 11 bases had no gene match. The germline CDR1 and CDR2 sequences are LNHNV and YYDKDF (reference sequence). CDR3 length: 14 amino acids.

This clonotype appeared a few times. The CDR3 region is CASSPRGERGDTDTQYF. For the CDR3, the DNA is TGTGCCAGCAGTCCCCGAGGAGAGCGGGGCGACACAGATACGCAGTATTTT. The chain has TRBV12-3 or TRBV12-4 and TRBJ2-3; 7 nucleotides line up with TRBD2. The CDR3 totals 17 residues. With V trimmed by 5 bases and J by 2 bases, 13 bases remained unmatched.

The V and J genes are TRBV7-2 and TRBJ2-7; TRBD2 matches at 7 bases. The CDR3 runs 15 residues. Germline CDR1 reads SGHTA; CDR2 reads FQGNSA. With V trimmed by 5 bases and J by 0 bases, 7 bases remained unmatched. The CDR3 loop reads CASSQSSGSSYEQYF. CDR3 coding DNA: TGTGCCAGCAGCCAGTCTAGCGGTAGCTCCTACGAGCAGTACTTC.

The chain combines TRBV20-1 with TRBJ2-5, with TRBD1 matching 8 bases. The CDR3 is 12 amino acids. The germline CDR1 and CDR2 sequences are DFQATT and SNEGSKA (reference sequence). The V segment lost 5 bases and the J segment 5 bases; nucleotides outside the gene matches: 4. The CDR3 coding sequence is TGCAGTGCTCGGACAGGGATTGAGACCCAGTACTTC. Its protein is CSARTGIETQYF.

The chain combines TRBV5-1 with TRBJ2-7; 9 nucleotides agree with TRBD2. CDR1 is SGHRS, CDR2 YFSETQ, per germline. Trimming cost V 4 bases and J 6 bases; bases outside gene matches: 5. The CDR3 is made up of 13 amino acids. The CDR3 spells CASSLAGRSEQYF. CDR3 coding DNA: TGCGCCAGCAGCCTAGCGGGACGGTCCGAGCAGTACTTC.

This chain connects TRBV29-1 to TRBJ2-1, with 13 bases matching TRBD2. Trimming took 7 bases from V and 2 from J; bases not matched to a gene: 29. Germline-derived CDR1 and CDR2 are SQVTM and ANQGSEA. This CDR3 has 23 amino acids. In DNA, the CDR3 is TGCAGCGCCAAAACGGCAGGGGTAAACCCTTTGACTAGCGGGAGGCCCCCCTACAATGAGCAGTTCTTC. Protein: CSAKTAGVNPLTSGRPPYNEQFF.

V gene TRBV28 combines with J gene TRBJ1-3; no definite D call. There are 14 residues in the CDR3. The V and J ends lost 2 bases and 4 bases respectively, with 9 bases between them. Per germline, CDR1 MDHEN and CDR2 SYDVKM. The CDR3 DNA follows: TGTGCCAGCAGTTTAACGACCTGGGGAAACACCATATATTTT. Residues: CASSLTTWGNTIYF.

This sequence joins TRBV7-2 and TRBJ1-1; tentatively, D is TRBD1 (5 bases). Germline V gene sequence: CDR1 SGHTA, CDR2 FQGNSA. This CDR3 has 14 amino acids. Trimming pared 5 bases from V and 3 bases from J, leaving 13 bases between. The CDR3 spells CASSRGGSYTEAFF. The CDR3 nucleotides read TGTGCCAGCAGCCGGGGGGGGAGTTACACTGAAGCTTTCTTT.